One sample yielded the 14 T cell receptor beta chains listed below, sequenced in a study of T cell responses to AZD1222 COVID-19 vaccine. Method: immunoSEQ multiplex PCR; TCRdb's copy keeps in-frame clones and lacks some. The sample lists some 96,000 clones; about 87% were seen once. The sample in question was peripheral blood, obtained on day 0 of AZD1222 vaccination. The receptor source for this set is an adult in good health.

This clone was counted once. This chain connects TRBV6-5 to TRBJ1-5; D unresolved. The CDR3 runs to 12 residues. V gave up 4 bases and J gave up 7 bases, with 8 bases separating them. Per germline, CDR1 MNHEY and CDR2 SVGAGI. This CDR3 is CASSSPRQPQHF. In DNA form, the CDR3 reads TGTGCCAGCAGTTCCCCGCGGCAGCCCCAGCATTTT.

The J gene is TRBJ2-5, the V gene TRBV19, with 11 bases matching TRBD2. V shed 8 bases, J shed 5 bases, and the junction held 1 base outside the gene matches. The length of the CDR3 is 12 residues. The germline CDR1 and CDR2 sequences are LNHDA and SQIVND (reference sequence). For the CDR3, the DNA is TGTGCCAGTCGACTAGCGGGGGAGACCCAGTACTTC. Residues: CASRLAGETQYF.

The chain couples TRBV24-1 to TRBJ1-5; no reliable D call. This CDR3 comprises 12 residues. V was clipped by 4 bases and J by 5 bases, with 5 bases between them. CDR1 and CDR2 (germline): KGHDR, SFDVKD. CDR3 residues: CATSDPDQPQHF. The CDR3 coding sequence is TGTGCCACCAGTGACCCTGATCAGCCCCAGCATTTT.

The V and J genes are TRBV18 and TRBJ2-3; 11 bases are shared with TRBD2. Germline CDR1 is KGHSH and CDR2 is LQKENI. This CDR3 is built from 19 residues. V gave up 3 bases and J gave up 2 bases; unmatched junction bases: 13. The chain's CDR3 is CASSPQGTSGSRYTDTQYF. CDR3 coding DNA: TGTGCCAGCTCACCCCAGGGAACTAGCGGGAGTCGGTACACAGATACGCAGTATTTT.

This chain links TRBV28 with TRBJ1-1; D is uncertain. The germline V gene has CDR1 MDHEN and CDR2 SYDVKM. The CDR3 length is 14 residues. The V end lost 2 bases, the J end lost 5 bases, and 12 bases lay between the germline ends. The CDR3 loop is CASSLAELVTEAFF. DNA of the CDR3: TGTGCCAGCAGTTTAGCAGAACTGGTGACTGAAGCTTTCTTT.

The genes are TRBV7-2 and TRBJ2-1; D is uncertain. The CDR3 covers 13 residues. Germline V gene lookup returns CDR1 SGHTA and CDR2 FQGNSA. V shed 0 bases and J shed 3 bases, with 3 bases lying between them. The CDR3 loop reads CASSLAVYNEQFF. CDR3 bases: TGTGCCAGCAGCTTAGCGGTCTACAATGAGCAGTTCTTC.

J is TRBJ1-2 and V is TRBV10-3; tentatively, D is TRBD1 (5 bases). CDR3 size: 15 residues. Looked up from germline, CDR1 is ENHRY and CDR2 is SYGVKD. Trimming shortened V by 0 bases and J by 0 bases, and 8 bases separated the two germline ends. The CDR3 spells CAISESQGPNYGYTF. CDR3 nucleotides: TGTGCCATCAGTGAGTCCCAGGGCCCTAACTATGGCTACACCTTC.

V is TRBV2 and J is TRBJ2-3; TRBD2 matches 7 bases. The trim removed 4 bases at V and 0 bases at J, leaving 4 bases unmatched. This CDR3 spans 15 amino acids. CDR1 and CDR2 (germline): SNHLY, FYNNEI. The CDR3 sequence: CASSVQRGSTDTQYF. In nucleotides, the CDR3 is TGTGCCAGCAGTGTGCAGCGGGGTAGCACAGATACGCAGTATTTT.

The chain is built from TRBV12-3 or TRBV12-4 and TRBJ2-1; D is possibly TRBD2 (5 bases). The V end lost 2 bases, the J end lost 7 bases, and 6 bases lay between the germline ends. The CDR3 spans 12 residues. The chain's CDR3 is CASSLTGNEQFF. In DNA, the CDR3 is TGTGCCAGCAGTTTAACGGGGAATGAGCAGTTCTTC.

The chain uses TRBV2 and TRBJ2-5, with a possible D match to TRBD2 (5 bases). The CDR3 spans 13 residues. Trimming shortened V by 1 base and J by 3 bases, and 6 bases separated the two germline ends. The germline V gene has CDR1 SNHLY and CDR2 FYNNEI. Here the CDR3 reads CASSEVTKETQYF. As DNA, the CDR3 is TGTGCCAGCAGTGAAGTGACTAAAGAGACCCAGTACTTC.

The V call is TRBV6-5, the J call TRBJ1-2; TRBD1 might be the D (5 bases). Germline V lookup: CDR1 MNHEY, CDR2 SVGAGI. This CDR3 contains 11 residues. Trimming stripped 10 bases from V and 4 bases from J, with 10 bases between. The CDR3 nucleotides are TGTGCCACGGGGCTGGGCTATGGCTACACCTTC. This codes for CATGLGYGYTF.

This clone was detected a few times. The chain recombines TRBV4-3 with TRBJ1-1; no clear D gene. Trimming removed 0 bases at V and 0 bases at J, with 8 bases between. Germline values: CDR1 LGHNA, CDR2 YSLEER. The CDR3 spans 15 residues. Here the CDR3 reads CASSQESGLNTEAFF. DNA of the CDR3: TGCGCCAGCAGCCAAGAGTCAGGTTTGAACACTGAAGCTTTCTTT.

CDR3 residues: CASSPTGFEYETQYF. CDR3 DNA: TGTGCCAGTTCCCCTACAGGGTTTGAATACGAGACCCAGTACTTC. The chain uses TRBV19 and TRBJ2-5, with D tentatively TRBD1 (6 bases). From germline, CDR1 is LNHDA and CDR2 SQIVND (reference sequence). The CDR3 totals 15 residues. V gave up 8 bases and J gave up 5 bases, with 21 bases separating them.

CDR3 amino acids: CSVETLRADTQYF. The CDR3 coding sequence is TGCAGCGTTGAAACGCTACGCGCAGATACGCAGTATTTT. J is TRBJ2-3 and V is TRBV29-1, with unresolved D. Germline-derived CDR1 and CDR2 are SQVTM and ANQGSEA. The ends were cut back, 2 bases at V and 4 bases at J, with 10 bases in the middle. The CDR3 loop spans 13 amino acids.